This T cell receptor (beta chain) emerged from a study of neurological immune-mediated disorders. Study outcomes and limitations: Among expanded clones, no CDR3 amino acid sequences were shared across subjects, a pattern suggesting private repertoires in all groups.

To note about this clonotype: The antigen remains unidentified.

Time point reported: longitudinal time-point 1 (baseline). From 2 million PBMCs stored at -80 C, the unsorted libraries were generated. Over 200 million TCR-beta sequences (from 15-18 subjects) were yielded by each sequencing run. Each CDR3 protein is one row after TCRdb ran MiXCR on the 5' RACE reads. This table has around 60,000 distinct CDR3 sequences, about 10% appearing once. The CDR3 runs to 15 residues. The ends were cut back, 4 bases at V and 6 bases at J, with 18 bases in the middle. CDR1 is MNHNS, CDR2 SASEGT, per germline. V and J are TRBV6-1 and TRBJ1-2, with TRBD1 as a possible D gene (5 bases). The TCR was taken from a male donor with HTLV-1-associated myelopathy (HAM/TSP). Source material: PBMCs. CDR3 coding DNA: TGTGCCAGCAGTGTAATCTGGGGACCCAGAGATGGCTACACCTTC. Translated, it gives CASSVIWGPRDGYTF.